Following are 14 T cell receptor beta chains from one sample sequenced in a study of shared clonotypes between healthy human individuals. The table came from immunoSEQ multiplex PCR; TCRdb's copy has only in-frame clones and leaves some out. This table has 2 million to 2.5 million clones, 85% to 95% appearing once. Input material: naive CD4+ T cells from PBMCs. Stated subset: CD45RA+ positively selected. These receptors were taken from a young man in good health. Some clones in this sample may be carry-over from other donors' samples.

Details on this clone: This specimen includes other DNA sequences encoding the same CDR3. The chain carries TRBV29-1 and TRBJ1-2; D is unresolved. This CDR3 has 13 amino acids. Germline V gene data show CDR1 as SQVTM and CDR2 as ANQGSEA. Trimming took off 6 bases at V and 5 bases at J, with 16 bases between the two ends. The CDR3 loop is CSVSTGMAYGYTF. The CDR3 coding sequence is TGCAGCGTGTCGACCGGAATGGCATATGGCTACACCTTC.

In regard to this clone: Other DNA sequences within the sample encode an identical CDR3. The V and J genes are TRBV4-1 and TRBJ1-3; possibly TRBD1 for D (6 bases). In germline, CDR1 is MGHRA, CDR2 YSYEKL. V was pared by 1 base and J by 2 bases, with 6 bases between. CDR3 size: 14 residues. CDR3 coding DNA: TGCGCCAGCAGCCAAGCAGGGGCTGGAAACACCATATATTTT. It is translated as CASSQAGAGNTIYF.

This chain joins TRBV19 and TRBJ1-1; perhaps TRBD1 as D (5 bases). The CDR3 runs 15 residues. Trimming shortened V by 5 bases and J by 5 bases, and 18 bases separated the two germline ends. Germline V lookup: CDR1 LNHDA, CDR2 SQIVND (reference sequence). CDR3 sequence (DNA): TGTGCCAGTAGTCCTGGGGGGGGTAAGGAGACTGAAGCTTTCTTT. It codes for CASSPGGGKETEAFF.

The chain employs TRBV6-5 and TRBJ2-1; tentative D call: TRBD2 (6 bases). Germline loops: CDR1 MNHEY, CDR2 SVGAGI. V was trimmed by 0 bases and J by 9 bases, leaving 12 bases between them. This CDR3 contains 14 residues. CDR3 DNA sequence: TGTGCCAGCAGTTACTCCTATAGGGGAGGTGAGCAGTTCTTC. Translated: CASSYSYRGGEQFF.

The chain uses TRBV18 and TRBJ2-2, with D perhaps matching TRBD2 (5 bases). The CDR3 covers 16 residues. Trimming removed 1 base from V and 9 bases from J, with 18 bases in between. The germline V gene encodes CDR1 KGHSH and CDR2 LQKENI. CDR3 sequence: CASSPLDPGSGRELFF. For the CDR3, the DNA is TGTGCCAGCTCACCACTGGACCCCGGGTCGGGGAGGGAGCTGTTTTTT.

This chain links TRBV4-1 with TRBJ2-7, with 10 bases identical to TRBD1. The CDR3 sequence is 17 residues long. The germline V gene encodes CDR1 MGHRA and CDR2 YSYEKL. V trimming: 4 bases; J trimming: 3 bases; junction bases outside the gene matches: 12. The CDR3 DNA is TGCGCCAGCAGCCCCGGATCGCCGGGACAGGGGTTCTACGAGCAGTACTTC. Its protein product is CASSPGSPGQGFYEQYF.

Concerning this clone: An end of the junction does not agree with germline; a read error may underlie this. The rearrangement links TRBV7-3 to TRBJ2-7; a possible D gene is TRBD2 (6 bases). Germline V lookup: CDR1 SGHTA, CDR2 FQGTGA. This CDR3 is built from 14 residues. Here the CDR3 DNA reads TGTGCCAGCAGCTCACTAGGGACTTCCTTCGAGCAGTACTTC. As protein: CASSSLGTSFEQYF.

The chain couples TRBV4-2 to TRBJ2-1; D call uncertain. This CDR3 contains 16 residues. Germline CDR1 and CDR2: LGHNA and YNFKEQ. Trimming took 0 bases from V and 0 from J, leaving 9 bases between them. In DNA form, the CDR3 reads TGTGCCAGCAGCCAAGAGGGCCCCGACTCCTACAATGAGCAGTTCTTC. This sequence encodes CASSQEGPDSYNEQFF.

The V call is TRBV14, the J call TRBJ2-4; D gene unclear. The germline V gene has CDR1 SGHDN and CDR2 FVKESK. V dropped 4 bases and J dropped 5 bases, with 9 bases sitting between them. This CDR3 comprises 13 residues. The CDR3 is CASSRVKENIQYF. CDR3 nucleotide sequence: TGTGCCAGCAGCCGGGTTAAAGAAAACATTCAGTACTTC.

The V call is TRBV18, the J call TRBJ2-1, with 7 bases that match TRBD2. The CDR3 sequence is 15 residues long. Germline V gene lookup returns CDR1 KGHSH and CDR2 LQKENI. Trimming cost V 4 bases and J 6 bases; bases outside gene matches: 9. DNA of the CDR3: TGTGCCAGCTCACTCCTCTCACTAGCGACCAATGAGCAGTTCTTC. It translates to CASSLLSLATNEQFF.

J is TRBJ1-4 and V is TRBV6-1; D is ambiguous. The CDR3 runs 14 residues. The V gene's germline CDR1 is MNHNS and CDR2 SASEGT. V lost 3 bases, J lost 5 bases, and 10 bases lay in between. The CDR3 DNA reads TGTGCCAGCAGTGAGGGTATGAGGAATGAAAAACTGTTTTTT. As protein: CASSEGMRNEKLFF.

This sequence joins TRBV7-8 and TRBJ1-5, with a tentative D call TRBD1 (5 bases). Germline V gene lookup returns CDR1 SGHVS and CDR2 FQNEAQ. V lost 0 bases and J lost 4, with 13 bases in between. CDR3 length: 16 amino acids. The CDR3 DNA is TGTGCCAGCAGCTTAGCAAGGGGAGGAAGGAATCAGCCCCAGCATTTT. Protein sequence: CASSLARGGRNQPQHF.

J is TRBJ1-4 and V is TRBV16; 7 positions agree with TRBD1. V was clipped by 6 bases and J by 9 bases; unmatched bases: 16. Germline CDR1 reads KGHSY; CDR2 reads FQNENV. This CDR3 spans 16 amino acids. CDR3 sequence: CASSGGRTGPLKKLFF. In DNA, the CDR3 is TGTGCCAGCAGTGGGGGTCGGACAGGCCCCTTGAAAAAACTGTTTTTT.

This rearrangement joins TRBV27 to TRBJ1-1; weak D call: TRBD1 (6 bases). Trimming left V 2 bases short and J 10 bases short, with 11 bases between. The CDR3 has 12 residues. Germline V gene sequence: CDR1 MNHEY, CDR2 SMNVEV (reference sequence). The CDR3 bases are TGTGCCAGCAGTTTACATCAGGGGCCAGCTTTCTTT. It specifies CASSLHQGPAFF.